The 17 T cell receptor beta chains given below trace back to one sample, sequenced in a study of T cell responses to AZD1222 COVID-19 vaccine. The repertoire was sequenced with immunoSEQ multiplex PCR; TCRdb's copy has only in-frame clones and lacks some. The top ten clones hold 12% of a sample with 70,000 to 90,000 clones, 80% to 90% of them seen once. The material was peripheral blood, obtained 28 days after the second AZD1222 dose. All receptors derive from an adult who received the AZD1222 COVID-19 vaccine.

V usage is TRBV19 and J usage is TRBJ2-1; 10 bases fit TRBD2. With 7 bases clipped from V and 6 bases from J, the junction kept 6 bases outside the gene matches. The length of the CDR3 is 14 residues. Germline V CDR1 and CDR2: LNHDA, SQIVND (reference sequence). The CDR3 spells CASINSGRANEQFF. Written as DNA, the CDR3 is TGTGCCAGTATCAACAGCGGGAGGGCCAATGAGCAGTTCTTC.

This clone came up once. Here the CDR3 DNA reads TGTGCCAGCAGCTCGGGAGGGAGCGGTGGGCAGTTCTTC. It is translated as CASSSGGSGGQFF. The chain carries TRBV7-2 and TRBJ2-1; TRBD2 agrees at 8 bases. The CDR3 sequence is 13 residues long. V shed 4 bases and J 12 bases; nucleotides not matched to a gene: 8. Germline values: CDR1 SGHTA, CDR2 FQGNSA.

The chain joins TRBV3-1 (or the pseudogene TRBV3-2) to TRBJ1-3; D is undetermined. V was pared by 6 bases and J by 0 bases, with 9 bases between. Germline CDR1 LGHDT, CDR2 YNNKEL (reference sequence). This CDR3 has 14 amino acids. The CDR3 sequence: CASSQQSSGNTIYF. CDR3 nucleotides: TGTGCCAGCAGTCAACAAAGCTCTGGAAACACCATATATTTT.

V gene TRBV29-1 combines with J gene TRBJ2-1; 10 bases map to TRBD1. The CDR3 is 15 amino acids. Unmatched junction bases numbered 8, after V lost 7 bases and J lost 2 bases. Germline lookup yields CDR1 SQVTM and CDR2 ANQGSEA. Here the CDR3 DNA reads TGCAGCGCCGAAACCGGGACAGGGGCCTACAATGAGCAGTTCTTC. Translating it yields CSAETGTGAYNEQFF.

This clone was seen more than once but under ten times. V usage is TRBV7-2 and J usage is TRBJ2-7, with a possible D match to TRBD1 (6 bases). This CDR3 is 12 amino acids long. Trimming took off 2 bases at V and 7 bases at J, with 9 bases between the two ends. CDR1 is SGHTA, CDR2 FQGNSA, per germline. CDR3 sequence reads: CASSLRGSEQYF. CDR3 bases: TGTGCCAGCAGCTTAAGGGGGAGTGAGCAGTACTTC.

This clone was picked up one time. The rearrangement uses TRBV7-2 and TRBJ2-3; 7 nucleotides line up with TRBD2. Germline loops: CDR1 SGHTA, CDR2 FQGNSA. The CDR3 contains 16 residues. The V gene end was trimmed by 1 base and the J gene end by 2 bases; junction bases not matched to a gene: 6. The CDR3 nucleotides are TGTGCCAGCAGCTTAGTCTTCGGGGGGTTCACAGATACGCAGTATTTT. It yields the protein CASSLVFGGFTDTQYF.

The rearrangement links TRBV7-2 to TRBJ1-1; D not certain. CDR1 SGHTA and CDR2 FQGNSA come from the germline V gene. The CDR3 has 14 residues. V dropped 5 bases and J dropped 1 base, with 11 bases sitting between them. The CDR3: CASSKLWWNTEAFF. Here the CDR3 DNA reads TGTGCCAGCAGCAAATTATGGTGGAACACTGAAGCTTTCTTT.

This chain connects TRBV14 to TRBJ2-5; D gene uncertain. The germline gives CDR1 SGHDN, CDR2 FVKESK. V was pared by 4 bases and J by 5 bases, with 20 bases between. CDR3 size: 16 residues. For the CDR3, the DNA is TGTGCCAGCAGCCTTAATGGACGAACAACGAGGGAGACCCAGTACTTC. Translation gives CASSLNGRTTRETQYF. The whole variable domain, filled in from reference TRBV14 and TRBJ2-5, reads EAGVTQFPSHSVIEKGQTVTLRCDPISGHDNLYWYRRVMGKEIKFLLHFVKESKQDESGMPNNRFLAERTGGTYSTLKVQPAELEDSGVYFCASSLNGRTTRETQYFGPGTRLLVL.

The chain joins TRBV5-1 to TRBJ1-2; D gene uncertain. The CDR3 contains 14 residues. Trimming left V 0 bases short and J 1 base short, with 7 bases between. Germline values: CDR1 SGHRS, CDR2 YFSETQ. For the CDR3, the DNA is TGCGCCAGCAGCTTGGAGGTCCTTAACTATGGCTACACCTTC. Protein product: CASSLEVLNYGYTF.

This rearrangement joins TRBV2 to TRBJ2-1, with 12 bases that match TRBD2. The CDR3 is 15 residues long. V was pared by 6 bases and J by 5 bases, with 5 bases of the junction left unmatched. Germline V gene data show CDR1 as SNHLY and CDR2 as FYNNEI. The CDR3 here is CASRRTSGENNEQFF. For the CDR3, the DNA is TGTGCCAGCAGGCGGACTAGCGGGGAGAACAATGAGCAGTTCTTC. Full variable domain (remainder filled in from reference TRBV2 and TRBJ2-1): EPEVTQTPSHQVTQMGQEVILRCVPISNHLYFYWYRQILGQKVEFLVSFYNNEISEKSEIFDDQFSVERPDGSNFTLKIRSTKLEDSAMYFCASRRTSGENNEQFFGPGTRLTVL.

The chain recombines TRBV18 with TRBJ1-1; no definite D call. This CDR3 is built from 12 residues. The germline CDR1 and CDR2 sequences are KGHSH and LQKENI. V shed 6 bases and J shed 3 bases, with 8 bases lying between them. The CDR3 loop is CASSRQDTEAFF. CDR3 DNA sequence: TGTGCCAGCTCCCGGCAGGACACTGAAGCTTTCTTT.

The chain has TRBV7-8 and TRBJ2-2, with a weak D call TRBD2 (5 bases). This CDR3 has 17 residues. Germline CDR1 and CDR2: SGHVS and FQNEAQ. V dropped 4 bases and J dropped 4 bases, with 19 bases sitting between them. The CDR3 here is CASSYDPGSTPTGELFF. CDR3 sequence (DNA): TGTGCCAGCAGCTACGATCCGGGATCTACCCCCACCGGGGAGCTGTTTTTT.

The chain combines TRBV30 with TRBJ1-5; TRBD1 agrees at 9 bases. Germline CDR1 GTSNPN, CDR2 SVGIG (reference sequence). This CDR3 is built from 15 residues. The ends lost 5 bases at V and 4 bases at J; junction bases unmatched: 9. CDR3 DNA sequence: TGTGCCTGGGGTTGGGGACAGGGACGAAATCAGCCCCAGCATTTT. Its translation is CAWGWGQGRNQPQHF.

V gene TRBV9 combines with J gene TRBJ2-7; D call uncertain. V was cut by 0 bases and J by 0 bases, with 13 bases left in between. The CDR3 is 16 residues long. Germline V CDR1 and CDR2: SGDLS, YYNGEE. The CDR3 nucleotides read TGTGCCAGCAGCGTAGTAGATAGCCCAACCTCCTACGAGCAGTACTTC. It codes for CASSVVDSPTSYEQYF.

The sample holds one count of this clone. The V and J genes are TRBV15 and TRBJ2-7; 8 positions match TRBD1. Trimming took 3 bases from V and 6 from J; bases not matched to a gene: 13. The CDR3 covers 16 residues. CDR1 LNHNV and CDR2 YYDKDF come from the germline V gene (reference sequence). The CDR3 here is CATSRDKGQVLGEQYF. The CDR3 coding sequence is TGTGCCACCAGCAGGGATAAGGGACAGGTCCTGGGCGAGCAGTACTTC.

J is TRBJ2-1 and V is TRBV4-3; TRBD1 is a possible D gene (6 bases). The CDR3 totals 12 residues. The germline V gene encodes CDR1 LGHNA and CDR2 YSLEER. V was pared by 4 bases and J by 9 bases, with 10 bases between. The CDR3 DNA is TGCGCCAGCAGCCTCGACAGGCGTGAGCAGTTCTTC. Residues: CASSLDRREQFF.

This clone was recorded only once. This sequence joins TRBV28 and TRBJ1-2; D may be TRBD1 (6 bases). Trimming cost V 3 bases and J 3 bases, with 11 bases left between them. The CDR3 length is 14 residues. Germline V gives CDR1 MDHEN, CDR2 SYDVKM. The CDR3: CASSLGGGDYGYTF. The CDR3, as DNA: TGTGCCAGCAGTTTGGGAGGGGGTGACTATGGCTACACCTTC.